The next 5 T cell receptor beta chains were all read from a single sample in a study of CD8+ T cells in alopecia areata (dated by TCRdb to between 2018 and 2020). The library was prepared using the immunoSEQ multiplex PCR assay. RNA was extracted from all samples and reverse transcribed into cDNA, which served as template for TCR sequencing. Not all clones reach the TCRdb copy of this immuneACCESS table, which keeps in-frame sequences only. Checked studies attribute under half of the gap to unresolved V genes and leave the rest unexplained. Within this sample are 130,000 to 150,000 clones, with 40% to 50% of them counted one time only. About 6.4% of the sample belongs to the ten largest clones. The sample comprised CD4+ T cells sorted from blood. The receptor source for this set is a human donor with alopecia areata.

CDR3 in amino acids: CASSLLVLAEGNEQFF. The CDR3 bases are TGCGCCAGCAGCTTGTTGGTCCTAGCGGAGGGGAATGAGCAGTTCTTC. The rearrangement joins TRBV5-1 to TRBJ2-1; TRBD2 aligns across 7 bases. The CDR3 loop spans 16 amino acids. Germline CDR1 is SGHRS and CDR2 is YFSETQ. With V trimmed by 1 base and J by 7 bases, 11 bases remained unmatched.

This chain uses TRBV5-1 with TRBJ2-1; 9 positions agree with TRBD2. CDR1 and CDR2 from the germline V gene are SGHRS and YFSETQ. This CDR3 spans 15 amino acids. V was pared by 0 bases and J by 8 bases, with 6 bases of the junction left unmatched. DNA of the CDR3: TGCGCCAGCAGCTTGGCTAGCGGGGAGTCTGATGAGCAGTTCTTC. Its translation is CASSLASGESDEQFF.

This clone was observed a handful of times. V is TRBV23-1 and J is TRBJ2-3, with a weak D call TRBD2 (6 bases). TRBV23-1 belongs to the ORF category, with a function that is uncertain. The CDR3 extends over 16 amino acids. Trimming cost V 3 bases and J 2 bases, with 15 bases left between them. The DNA of the CDR3 is TGCGCCAGCAGTCACTCGGGACTCCGCTTCACAGATACGCAGTATTTT. Amino acid sequence: CASSHSGLRFTDTQYF.

The chain has TRBV5-6 and TRBJ2-5; D perhaps matches TRBD2 (5 bases). The CDR3 spans 13 residues. Between the trimmed V and J ends, which lost 2 bases and 5 bases, there was a span of 10 bases. Germline V gene data show CDR1 as SGHDT and CDR2 as YYEEEE. The CDR3 is CASSLRRGETQYF. CDR3 in DNA: TGTGCCAGCAGCTTAAGAAGAGGGGAGACCCAGTACTTC.

V is TRBV30 and J is TRBJ2-7; D may be TRBD2 (5 bases). The CDR3 sequence is 12 residues long. V gave up 7 bases and J gave up 0 bases, with 10 bases separating them. The germline V gene encodes CDR1 GTSNPN and CDR2 SVGIG (reference sequence). CDR3 protein: CAFCTSSYEQYF. Written as DNA, the CDR3 is TGTGCCTTTTGTACTAGCTCCTACGAGCAGTACTTC.